This T cell receptor (beta chain) was documented in a study of control samples from healthy donors and cancer patients. Germline CDR1 reads SGHTA; CDR2 reads FQGTGA. Trimming removed 2 bases from V and 3 bases from J, with 4 bases in between. The CDR3 length is 13 residues. Generated by immunoSEQ multiplex PCR, the TCRdb table keeps only in-frame clones and is missing some. The table shows about 88,000 clones, with roughly 93% occurring only once. Input material: blood. This chain links TRBV7-3 with TRBJ2-2; the D is unclear. The sequence was collected from a young man in good health. The chain's CDR3 is CASSLQHTGELFF. The CDR3 bases are TGTGCCAGCAGCTTACAGCACACCGGGGAGCTGTTTTTT.